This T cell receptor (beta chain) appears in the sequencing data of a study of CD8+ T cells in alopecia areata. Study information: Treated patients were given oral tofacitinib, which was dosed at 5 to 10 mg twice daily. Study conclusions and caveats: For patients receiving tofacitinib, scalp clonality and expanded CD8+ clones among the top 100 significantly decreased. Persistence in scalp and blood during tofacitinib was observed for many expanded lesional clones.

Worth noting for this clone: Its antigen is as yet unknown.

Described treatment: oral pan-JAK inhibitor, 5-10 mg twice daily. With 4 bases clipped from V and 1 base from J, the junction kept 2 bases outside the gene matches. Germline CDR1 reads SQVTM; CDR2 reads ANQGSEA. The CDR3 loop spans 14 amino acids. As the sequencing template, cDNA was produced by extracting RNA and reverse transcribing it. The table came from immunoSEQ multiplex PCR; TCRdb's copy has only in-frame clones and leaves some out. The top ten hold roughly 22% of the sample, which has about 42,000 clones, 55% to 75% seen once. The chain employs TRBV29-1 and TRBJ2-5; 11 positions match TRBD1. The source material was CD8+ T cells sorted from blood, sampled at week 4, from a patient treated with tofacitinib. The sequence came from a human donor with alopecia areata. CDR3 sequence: CSVGGQGAQETQYF. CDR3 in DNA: TGCAGCGTTGGAGGACAGGGGGCCCAAGAGACCCAGTACTTC.